The next 13 T cell receptor beta chains were all read from a single sample in a study of radiation and T cells in renal cell carcinoma. Time point meaning: blood 2 weeks post-SBRT. The treatment here: 15 Gy SBRT to primary tumor, nephrectomy 4 weeks later. The repertoire was sequenced with immunoSEQ multiplex PCR; TCRdb's copy has only in-frame clones and lacks some. The sample holds some 120,000 clones, 70% to 90% seen once. Sequenced material: blood, taken from a patient whose treatment included radiotherapy and nephrectomy. Receptors originate from a woman aged 70 to 79 with renal cell carcinoma.

This rearrangement joins TRBV5-5 to TRBJ1-2; no clear D. The CDR3 covers 15 residues. The germline V gene has CDR1 SGHKS and CDR2 YYEKEE (reference sequence). V was clipped by 0 bases and J by 1 base, with 10 bases between them. The chain's CDR3 is CASSLAVGNNYGYTF. For the CDR3, the DNA is TGTGCCAGCAGCTTGGCTGTAGGAAATAACTATGGCTACACCTTC.

The chain recombines TRBV9 with TRBJ2-2, with TRBD1 as a possible D gene (6 bases). There are 13 residues in the CDR3. V was trimmed by 2 bases and J by 5 bases, leaving 7 bases between them. CDR1 is SGDLS and CDR2 is YYNGEE in the germline V gene. CDR3 amino acids: CASSVRGTGELFF. The CDR3 DNA reads as TGTGCCAGCAGCGTCAGGGGAACCGGGGAGCTGTTTTTT.

This rearrangement joins TRBV10-3 to TRBJ2-5; possible D gene TRBD1, 6 bases. This CDR3 comprises 16 residues. V lost 0 bases to trimming and J lost 7 bases, with 18 bases between them. Germline V CDR1 and CDR2: ENHRY, SYGVKD. This CDR3 is CAISESSRDTRGTQYF. DNA of the CDR3: TGTGCCATCAGTGAGTCCTCTAGGGACACCAGAGGGACCCAGTACTTC.

Only one count was recorded for this clone. The rearrangement uses TRBV7-3 and TRBJ1-4, with 8 bases lining up with TRBD1. After removal of 4 bases from V and 5 bases from J, the junction contained 3 bases not matched to a gene. Germline loops: CDR1 SGHTA, CDR2 FQGTGA. The CDR3 runs to 14 residues. For the CDR3, the DNA is TGTGCCAGCAGCTACAGGGGGGCCAATGAAAAACTGTTTTTT. This sequence encodes CASSYRGANEKLFF.

J is TRBJ1-5 and V is TRBV19; D remains ambiguous. In germline, CDR1 is LNHDA, CDR2 SQIVND (reference sequence). Trimming shortened V by 3 bases and J by 7 bases, and 10 bases separated the two germline ends. The CDR3 sequence is 13 residues long. The DNA for the CDR3 is TGTGCCAGTAGTATGGGTGTTCGACAGCCCCAGCATTTT. Its protein is CASSMGVRQPQHF.

The chain is built from TRBV7-6 and TRBJ2-6; perhaps TRBD1 as D (6 bases). Looked up from germline, CDR1 is SGHVS and CDR2 is FNYEAQ. The CDR3 spans 18 residues. V was trimmed by 2 bases and J by 0 bases, leaving 14 bases between them. CDR3 sequence (DNA): TGTGCCAGCAGCTTAATAGGACAGACCAGCTCTGGGGCCAACGTCCTGACTTTC. Translated, it gives CASSLIGQTSSGANVLTF.

The rearrangement links TRBV9 to TRBJ2-7, with 9 positions matching TRBD1. V lost 3 bases to trimming and J lost 3 bases; unmatched junction nucleotides: 4. The germline CDR1 and CDR2 sequences are SGDLS and YYNGEE. The CDR3 is 14 amino acids. CDR3 sequence reads: CASSASTGGYEQYF. The CDR3 DNA reads TGTGCCAGCAGCGCCTCGACAGGGGGCTACGAGCAGTACTTC.

The rearrangement links TRBV21-1 to TRBJ1-2; the table gives TRBD1 as D, unverified against the DNA. TRBV21-1 is termed a pseudogene. CDR3 length: 14 residues. The CDR3 protein is CASSPREGTLGYTF. The CDR3 DNA sequence: TGTGCCAGCAGCCCCAGAGAGGGGACACTAGGCTACACCTTC.

The CDR3 spells CASSGTSGAKQYF. The CDR3 bases are TGTGCCAGCAGTGGGACTAGCGGGGCAAAGCAGTACTTC. The gene calls are TRBV2 and TRBJ2-7, with TRBD2 identical over 12 bases. The V gene end was trimmed by 4 bases and the J gene end by 8 bases; junction bases not matched to a gene: 3. CDR1 is SNHLY, CDR2 FYNNEI, per germline. There are 13 residues in the CDR3. The whole variable domain, filled in from reference TRBV2 and TRBJ2-7, reads EPEVTQTPSHQVTQMGQEVILRCVPISNHLYFYWYRQILGQKVEFLVSFYNNEISEKSEIFDDQFSVERPDGSNFTLKIRSTKLEDSAMYFCASSGTSGAKQYFGPGTRLTVT.

This clone is a singleton in its sample. The chain joins TRBV6-5 to TRBJ2-7; D is perhaps TRBD2 (6 bases). The ends were cut back, 3 bases at V and 0 bases at J, with 9 bases in the middle. CDR1 is MNHEY and CDR2 is SVGAGI in the germline V gene. This CDR3 spans 14 amino acids. CDR3: CASSYTGSSYEQYF. The CDR3, as DNA: TGTGCCAGCAGTTATACCGGGAGCTCCTACGAGCAGTACTTC.

The chain combines TRBV4-3 with TRBJ1-6; TRBD1 is a possible D gene (6 bases). CDR1 and CDR2 from the germline V gene are LGHNA and YSLEER. V was clipped by 0 bases and J by 3 bases, with 15 bases between them. The CDR3 loop spans 18 amino acids. CDR3: CASSQDRAGAHYNSPLHF. The CDR3 region has the DNA TGCGCCAGCAGCCAAGATCGAGCAGGGGCCCACTATAATTCACCCCTCCACTTT.

Only one count was recorded for this clone. V gene TRBV7-2 combines with J gene TRBJ1-2, with D possibly matching TRBD1 (6 bases). The germline V and J ends were trimmed by 1 base and 4 bases, with 19 bases remaining between them. This CDR3 comprises 17 residues. Germline V gene data show CDR1 as SGHTA and CDR2 as FQGNSA. This CDR3 reads CASSLEESNGQRYGYTF. As DNA, the CDR3 is TGTGCCAGCAGCTTAGAGGAAAGTAACGGACAGCGCTATGGCTACACCTTC. The complete variable domain, with remaining parts taken from reference TRBV7-2 and TRBJ1-2, reads GAGVSQSPSNKVTEKGKDVELRCDPISGHTALYWYRQSLGQGLEFLIYFQGNSAPDKSGLPSDRFSAERTGGSVSTLTIQRTQQEDSAVYLCASSLEESNGQRYGYTFGSGTRLTVV.

J is TRBJ2-1 and V is TRBV9; 9 bases line up with TRBD2. The germline V gene has CDR1 SGDLS and CDR2 YYNGEE. The CDR3 totals 14 residues. V lost 3 bases and J lost 4; bases outside the gene matches: 2. The CDR3 loop is CASSAAGGYNEQFF. The CDR3, as DNA: TGTGCCAGCAGCGCCGCGGGGGGGTACAATGAGCAGTTCTTC.